Presented here are 27 T cell receptor beta chains from one specimen sequenced in a study of T-cell memory formation after mild COVID-19. A single record per CDR3 protein comes from TCRdb applying MiXCR to the 5' RACE reads. The top ten hold approximately 15% of the sample, which has some 120,000 distinct CDR3 sequences, 16% seen once. Sequences were obtained from PBMCs or a T cell subset sorted from them (not recorded which). The receptors stem from an adult woman who had mild COVID-19 (a few samples of this study predate the infection). Cell type and time point are not known.

This clonotype came up many times. The chain uses TRBV9 and TRBJ2-2; the D is unclear. Germline V gene lookup returns CDR1 SGDLS and CDR2 YYNGEE. The V end lost 0 bases, the J end lost 2 bases, and 5 bases lay between the germline ends. This CDR3 comprises 14 residues. DNA for the CDR3: TGTGCCAGCAGCGTAGCACCTAACACCGGGGAGCTGTTTTTT. This codes for CASSVAPNTGELFF.

The gene calls are TRBV27 and TRBJ2-7, with a possible D match to TRBD1 (5 bases). The V gene's germline CDR1 is MNHEY and CDR2 SMNVEV (reference sequence). The length of the CDR3 is 15 residues. The germline V and J ends were trimmed by 2 bases and 0 bases, with 11 bases remaining between them. CDR3 in amino acids: CASSLVQESSYEQYF. The CDR3 DNA reads as TGTGCCAGCAGTTTAGTACAGGAGAGCTCCTACGAGCAGTACTTC.

V is TRBV29-1 and J is TRBJ2-1; TRBD1 aligns across 8 bases. The CDR3 consists of 16 residues. J was trimmed by 3 bases and V by 7 bases; bases with no gene match: 14. The germline gives CDR1 SQVTM, CDR2 ANQGSEA. In DNA, the CDR3 is TGCAGCGCCACTTGGACAGGGCCGGGGCACTACAATGAGCAGTTCTTC. It is translated as CSATWTGPGHYNEQFF.

A few counts support this clonotype. The chain recombines TRBV5-1 with TRBJ1-1; D is undetermined. Germline V gene data show CDR1 as SGHRS and CDR2 as YFSETQ. The CDR3 contains 13 residues. V was shortened by 0 bases and J by 3 bases, with 6 bases between the two germline ends. CDR3: CASSLAADTEAFF. Written as DNA, the CDR3 is TGCGCCAGCAGCTTGGCGGCCGACACTGAAGCTTTCTTT.

This clonotype was seen more than once but under ten times. V usage is TRBV12-3 or TRBV12-4 and J usage is TRBJ2-2; no reliable D call. The CDR3 is 19 residues long. Trimming cost V 6 bases and J 3 bases, with 26 bases left between them. The CDR3 here is CASRGHSLQTWAHTGELFF. The DNA of the CDR3 is TGTGCCAGCAGGGGTCATTCCCTTCAAACCTGGGCCCACACCGGGGAGCTGTTTTTT.

A few counts support this clonotype. The chain recombines TRBV24-1 with TRBJ2-2, with 8 bases aligning to TRBD1. V gave up 3 bases and J gave up 9 bases; unmatched junction bases: 11. CDR3 length: 16 residues. CDR1 is KGHDR, CDR2 SFDVKD, per germline. In DNA, the CDR3 is TGTGCCACCAGTGATCCCAGCTCCCGGACAGGGCGGGAGCTGTTTTTT. Protein product: CATSDPSSRTGRELFF.

This clonotype has only a few counts. The chain carries TRBV5-6 and TRBJ1-1; D possibly corresponds to TRBD1 (6 bases). CDR1 and CDR2 from the germline V gene are SGHDT and YYEEEE. Trimming stripped 4 bases from V and 11 bases from J, with 18 bases between. The CDR3 contains 13 residues. The CDR3 bases are TGTGCCAGCAGCCCCGGGGGGCCAGCGTTCGCTTTCTTT. Translating gives CASSPGGPAFAFF.

This clonotype was seen ten or more times. In DNA, the CDR3 is TGTGCCAGCAGCCAGGGGGATCACCAAGAGACCCAGTACTTC. It yields the protein CASSQGDHQETQYF. V gene TRBV7-2 combines with J gene TRBJ2-5, with 7 bases lining up with TRBD1. The CDR3 loop spans 14 amino acids. V gave up 5 bases and J gave up 0 bases; unmatched junction bases: 3. Looked up from germline, CDR1 is SGHTA and CDR2 is FQGNSA.

In its sample, this clonotype was seen many times. The chain employs TRBV20-1 and TRBJ2-7; 9 positions agree with TRBD2. The CDR3 contains 14 residues. Germline CDR1 reads DFQATT; CDR2 reads SNEGSKA (reference sequence). The junction had 7 bases not matched to a gene; V was cut back by 3 bases and J by 4 bases. CDR3 region: CSASMRGGLYEQYF. The CDR3 nucleotides are TGCAGTGCTAGCATGCGGGGGGGCCTGTACGAGCAGTACTTC.

The V call is TRBV5-6, the J call TRBJ1-6; the match to TRBD1 covers 8 bases. V lost 7 bases, J lost 7 bases, and 1 base stayed unmatched. This CDR3 region has 12 residues. Germline assignment: CDR1 SGHDT and CDR2 YYEEEE. The CDR3 region has the DNA TGTGCCAGCGACAGGGGCAATTCACCCCTCCACTTT. This codes for CASDRGNSPLHF.

The V gene is TRBV5-1, the J gene TRBJ2-3; 11 nucleotides line up with TRBD2. This CDR3 has 15 residues. The V and J ends lost 5 bases and 4 bases, in that order; junction bases with no gene match: 6. Germline CDR1 is SGHRS and CDR2 is YFSETQ. CDR3 sequence reads: CASRPTSGGSDTQYF. The CDR3 DNA follows: TGCGCCAGCAGACCTACTAGCGGGGGCTCAGATACGCAGTATTTT. Variable domain in full (rest from reference TRBV5-1 and TRBJ2-3): KAGVTQTPRYLIKTRGQQVTLSCSPISGHRSVSWYQQTPGQGLQFLFEYFSETQRNKGNFPGRFSGRQFSNSRSEMNVSTLELGDSALYLCASRPTSGGSDTQYFGPGTRLTVL.

V usage is TRBV5-1 and J usage is TRBJ1-3; a possible D gene is TRBD1 (6 bases). This CDR3 region has 14 residues. V lost 3 bases and J lost 4, with 11 bases in between. Per the germline V gene, CDR1 is SGHRS and CDR2 is YFSETQ. The CDR3 bases are TGCGCCAGCAGCTATGGACAGCCCGGAAACACCATATATTTT. It codes for CASSYGQPGNTIYF.

The CDR3 is CASSLRWDTEAFF. CDR3 nucleotide sequence: TGTGCCAGCAGTTTAAGGTGGGACACTGAAGCTTTCTTT. The chain couples TRBV27 to TRBJ1-1; no clear D gene. The CDR3 extends over 13 amino acids. Trimming left V 2 bases short and J 3 bases short, with 7 bases between. Looked up from germline, CDR1 is MNHEY and CDR2 is SMNVEV (reference sequence).

This clonotype showed up just once. The chain links TRBV6-2 or TRBV6-3 to TRBJ1-4, with D possibly TRBD1 on 5 matching bases. The germline V gene encodes CDR1 MNHEY and CDR2 SVGEGT. This CDR3 is 15 amino acids long. With 5 bases removed from V and 6 bases from J, the gap between germline ends came to 16 bases. The CDR3 is CASSPHSTGDEKLFF. The CDR3 bases are TGTGCCAGCAGTCCACACTCCACGGGGGATGAAAAACTGTTTTTT.

In its sample, this clonotype was seen a few times. The rearrangement uses TRBV29-1 and TRBJ1-2; D remains ambiguous. Germline V lookup: CDR1 SQVTM, CDR2 ANQGSEA. V was shortened by 2 bases and J by 6 bases, with 10 bases between the two germline ends. The CDR3 runs 12 residues. CDR3 loop: CSVETSYNGYTF. The CDR3, as DNA: TGCAGCGTTGAAACGTCCTACAATGGCTACACCTTC.

This clonotype appeared a few times. The CDR3 region has the DNA TGTGCCAGCAGTATTATTACGGCGGGTGAGCAGTTCTTC. It is translated as CASSIITAGEQFF. The chain recombines TRBV6-6 with TRBJ2-1; D is perhaps TRBD2 (5 bases). The CDR3 covers 13 residues. CDR1 and CDR2 (germline): MNHNY, SVGAGI (reference sequence). V shed 5 bases and J shed 9 bases, with 14 bases lying between them.

The CDR3 is CASSLTGGSYGYTF. The CDR3, as DNA: TGCGCCAGCAGCTTGACAGGAGGGAGCTATGGCTACACCTTC. The V gene is TRBV5-1, the J gene TRBJ1-2; D perhaps matches TRBD1 (5 bases). V was shortened by 1 base and J by 4 bases, with 11 bases between the two germline ends. Germline V CDR1 and CDR2: SGHRS, YFSETQ. CDR3 length: 14 residues.

This clonotype was counted only a few times. This sequence joins TRBV7-2 and TRBJ2-5; tentatively, D is TRBD2 (6 bases). Trimming stripped 3 bases from V and 4 bases from J, with 24 bases between. The CDR3 is 18 amino acids. The germline gives CDR1 SGHTA, CDR2 FQGNSA. The CDR3 sequence is CASSFFPAGIKRGETQYF. For the CDR3, the DNA is TGTGCCAGCAGCTTTTTTCCAGCGGGCATAAAACGGGGAGAGACCCAGTACTTC.

CDR3 sequence (DNA): TGCAGTGCTAGAGTGGCTAGCGGGGCTATACAAGAGACCCAGTACTTC. Residues: CSARVASGAIQETQYF. V usage is TRBV20-1 and J usage is TRBJ2-5, with 9 bases that match TRBD2. Germline CDR1 is DFQATT and CDR2 is SNEGSKA (reference sequence). Unmatched junction bases numbered 8, after V lost 1 base and J lost 2 bases. The CDR3 has 16 residues.

The rearrangement joins TRBV12-3 or TRBV12-4 to TRBJ2-5, with 15 positions matching TRBD2. This CDR3 comprises 17 residues. Trimming removed 6 bases from V and 1 base from J; junction bases left unmatched: 6. DNA for the CDR3: TGTGCCAGCAGCCACGGGACTAGCGGGAGGCGCCAAGAGACCCAGTACTTC. It encodes CASSHGTSGRRQETQYF.

The rearrangement links TRBV12-3 or TRBV12-4 to TRBJ2-7; 7 bases match TRBD1. This CDR3 has 13 amino acids. V lost 6 bases to trimming and J lost 5 bases; unmatched junction nucleotides: 7. This chain's CDR3 is CASRSDRAHEQYF. In DNA form, the CDR3 reads TGTGCCAGCAGGTCTGACAGGGCCCACGAGCAGTACTTC.

This chain uses TRBV20-1 with TRBJ1-5; 10 nucleotides align to TRBD1. In germline, CDR1 is DFQATT, CDR2 SNEGSKA (reference sequence). V lost 5 bases and J lost 4; bases outside the gene matches: 5. This CDR3 is built from 14 residues. Here the CDR3 reads CSAARTGGNQPQHF. In nucleotides, the CDR3 is TGCAGTGCTGCACGGACAGGGGGAAATCAGCCCCAGCATTTT.

There are many counts of this clonotype. The chain employs TRBV5-4 and TRBJ2-1; 9 nucleotides line up with TRBD1. Germline V gene data show CDR1 as SGHNT and CDR2 as YYREEE (reference sequence). Unmatched junction bases numbered 12, after V lost 4 bases and J lost 7 bases. The CDR3 has 16 residues. The CDR3 region is CASSRSGTGWGNEQFF. The DNA of the CDR3 is TGTGCCAGCAGCCGTTCCGGGACAGGGTGGGGGAATGAGCAGTTCTTC. Full variable domain (remainder filled in from reference TRBV5-4 and TRBJ2-1): ETGVTQSPTHLIKTRGQQVTLRCSSQSGHNTVSWYQQALGQGPQFIFQYYREEENGRGNFPPRFSGLQFPNYSSELNVNALELDDSALYLCASSRSGTGWGNEQFFGPGTRLTVL.

This clonotype occurred a few times. The chain links TRBV5-1 to TRBJ2-1, with a tentative D call TRBD1 (6 bases). Germline CDR1 SGHRS, CDR2 YFSETQ. With 4 bases removed from V and 1 base from J, the gap between germline ends came to 21 bases. This CDR3 contains 18 residues. CDR3 bases: TGCGCCAGCAGCCCAGGGGTCAGGGGCGGGTCTTCCTACAATGAGCAGTTCTTC. Its translation: CASSPGVRGGSSYNEQFF.

This clonotype turned up a few times. The chain uses TRBV12-3 or TRBV12-4 and TRBJ2-5, with 9 bases that match TRBD2. The CDR3 length is 17 residues. J lost 5 bases, V lost 1 base, and 11 bases had no gene match. The CDR3 DNA reads TGTGCCAGCAGTTTAGAGAGCCTAGCGGGGAAAATTGAGACCCAGTACTTC. Protein: CASSLESLAGKIETQYF.

The chain links TRBV7-2 to TRBJ2-3, with a tentative D call TRBD2 (5 bases). V lost 6 bases, J lost 11 bases, and 21 bases lay in between. In germline, CDR1 is SGHTA, CDR2 FQGNSA. This CDR3 is built from 14 residues. CDR3 bases: TGTGCCAGCAGACGTGAGGCCGCGGAGGTGGGGCAGTATTTT. Amino acid sequence: CASRREAAEVGQYF. Variable domain in full (rest from reference TRBV7-2 and TRBJ2-3): GAGVSQSPSNKVTEKGKDVELRCDPISGHTALYWYRQSLGQGLEFLIYFQGNSAPDKSGLPSDRFSAERTGGSVSTLTIQRTQQEDSAVYLCASRREAAEVGQYFGPGTRLTVL.

This clonotype was observed a handful of times. The chain joins TRBV2 to TRBJ2-7; D not certain. The germline V gene encodes CDR1 SNHLY and CDR2 FYNNEI. This CDR3 comprises 15 residues. The V and J ends lost 6 bases and 0 bases respectively, with 15 bases between them. The CDR3 DNA sequence: TGTGCCAGCAGAATTACCTGGGGAAGCTCCTACGAGCAGTACTTC. This gives the protein CASRITWGSSYEQYF.